This TCR beta chain was sequenced during a study of blood T cell repertoires in COVID-19. For the study at large: Acute and convalescent COVID-19 specimens originated in the United States, Italy and Spain. Nucleic acid was either cDNA or gDNA, and it came from T cells, B-cell-depleted T cells, or PBMCs.

V was cut by 8 bases and J by 3 bases, with 8 bases left in between. This CDR3 has 12 amino acids. Germline CDR1 and CDR2: SNHLY and FYNNEI. In the original processing: Nucleated cell counts were estimated from reference gene primer amplification. Assay: immunoSEQ multiplex PCR; the TCRdb copy retains only in-frame clones and omits some. The DNA was the basis for D and trimming; V, J and clone size are from that table. The repertoire has tens of thousands of clones, roughly nine tenths of them found once; the top ten carry 1.6%. The source of this sequence is a man aged 55-75 years with acute or convalescent COVID-19. The chain uses TRBV2 and TRBJ2-1, with a tentative D call TRBD1 (5 bases). Material: peripheral blood. CDR3 nucleotides: TGTGCCAGCGACAGCTACTACAATGAGCAGTTCTTC. The encoded protein is CASDSYYNEQFF.